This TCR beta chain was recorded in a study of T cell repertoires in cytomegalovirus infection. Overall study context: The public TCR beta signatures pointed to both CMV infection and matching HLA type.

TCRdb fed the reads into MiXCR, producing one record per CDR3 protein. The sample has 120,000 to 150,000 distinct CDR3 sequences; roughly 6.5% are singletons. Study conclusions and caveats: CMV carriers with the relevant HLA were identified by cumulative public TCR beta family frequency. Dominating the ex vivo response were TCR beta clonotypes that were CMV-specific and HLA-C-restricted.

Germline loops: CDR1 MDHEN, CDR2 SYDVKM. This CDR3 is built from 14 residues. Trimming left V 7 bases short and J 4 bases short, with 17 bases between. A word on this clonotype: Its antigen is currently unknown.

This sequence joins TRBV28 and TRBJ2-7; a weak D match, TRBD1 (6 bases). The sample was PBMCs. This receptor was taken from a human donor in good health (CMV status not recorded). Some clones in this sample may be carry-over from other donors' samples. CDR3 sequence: CASTSGRGGYEQYF. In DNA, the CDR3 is TGTGCCAGCACCTCGGGCAGGGGTGGGTACGAGCAGTACTTC.